Following are 32 T cell receptor beta chains from one sample sequenced in a study of blood T cell repertoires in COVID-19. TCRdb's copy holds only in-frame clones and misses some; the assay was immunoSEQ multiplex PCR. The sample consists of approximately 280,000 clones, approximately 89% of them appearing once. Sample: PBMCs or T cells enriched from blood (not recorded which). The receptor set was obtained from a woman aged 60-75 years who had recovered from COVID-19.

The V gene is TRBV28, the J gene TRBJ1-2; D perhaps matches TRBD1 (5 bases). CDR3 length: 13 residues. The ends were cut back, 4 bases at V and 8 bases at J, with 14 bases in the middle. The germline V gene has CDR1 MDHEN and CDR2 SYDVKM. The CDR3 is CASSSPGGRGYTF. The CDR3 nucleotides read TGTGCCAGCAGTTCCCCCGGGGGTAGAGGCTACACCTTC.

The CDR3 sequence is CASSSSGFYNEQFF. In nucleotides, the CDR3 is TGTGCCAGCAGCTCCAGCGGGTTCTACAATGAGCAGTTCTTC. This chain uses TRBV7-6 with TRBJ2-1; possible D gene TRBD2, 6 bases. Germline assignment: CDR1 SGHVS and CDR2 FNYEAQ. The CDR3 is made up of 14 amino acids. V lost 4 bases and J lost 3, with 10 bases in between.

The chain has TRBV19 and TRBJ2-2, with 12 positions matching TRBD2. The germline V gene has CDR1 LNHDA and CDR2 SQIVND (reference sequence). The CDR3 loop spans 15 amino acids. The junction had 2 bases not matched to a gene; V was cut back by 4 bases and J by 5 bases. CDR3 sequence reads: CASSRGLAGTGELFF. The CDR3 region has the DNA TGTGCCAGTAGTAGAGGACTAGCGGGAACCGGGGAGCTGTTTTTT.

This rearrangement joins TRBV19 to TRBJ1-5; TRBD1 is a possible D gene (6 bases). This CDR3 contains 14 residues. The V gene's germline CDR1 is LNHDA and CDR2 SQIVND (reference sequence). The ends were cut back, 6 bases at V and 1 base at J, with 10 bases in the middle. CDR3 region: CASRRTASNQPQHF. DNA of the CDR3: TGTGCCAGTAGAAGGACAGCGAGCAATCAGCCCCAGCATTTT.

The DNA of the CDR3 is TGTGCCAGCACTCTAGCGGGCGCAGATACGCAGTATTTT. It encodes CASTLAGADTQYF. The chain uses TRBV6-5 and TRBJ2-3, with 8 bases identical to TRBD2. The CDR3 loop spans 13 amino acids. With 7 bases clipped from V and 4 bases from J, the junction kept 4 bases outside the gene matches. Germline V gives CDR1 MNHEY, CDR2 SVGAGI.

This clone has only one observation. V gene TRBV5-1 combines with J gene TRBJ1-1; tentative D call: TRBD1 (5 bases). V lost 0 bases and J 7 bases, leaving 10 bases between the germline ends. CDR1 SGHRS and CDR2 YFSETQ come from the germline V gene. The CDR3 has 13 amino acids. The CDR3 DNA reads as TGCGCCAGCAGCTTGGAAGGGGCTGGTGAAGCTTTCTTT. Its protein is CASSLEGAGEAFF.

V gene TRBV6-5 combines with J gene TRBJ1-1, with TRBD1 identical over 7 bases. CDR1 MNHEY and CDR2 SVGAGI come from the germline V gene. V was clipped by 6 bases and J by 1 base; unmatched bases: 2. This CDR3 has 13 amino acids. The CDR3 reads CASRRQGNTEAFF. The CDR3, as DNA: TGTGCCAGCAGAAGACAGGGGAACACTGAAGCTTTCTTT.

The chain links TRBV7-3 to TRBJ2-3; the D is unclear. CDR1 SGHTA and CDR2 FQGTGA come from the germline V gene. CDR3 length equals 15 residues. Trimming stripped 5 bases from V and 2 bases from J, with 14 bases between. CDR3 in amino acids: CASSPGGFHTDTQYF. CDR3 nucleotides: TGTGCCAGCAGCCCAGGTGGCTTTCACACAGATACGCAGTATTTT.

This chain joins TRBV5-8 and TRBJ1-2, with 7 bases identical to TRBD1. The CDR3 totals 13 residues. The germline gives CDR1 SGHTS, CDR2 YDEGEE. Germline trimming cut 0 bases from V and 8 bases from J; bases unmatched to any gene: 4. CDR3 sequence: CASSLDRGGGYTF. CDR3 nucleotide sequence: TGTGCCAGCAGCTTGGACAGGGGAGGCGGCTACACCTTC. Using reference TRBV5-8 and TRBJ1-2 for the parts outside the CDR3, the full variable domain is EAGVTQSPTHLIKTRGQQATLRCSPISGHTSVYWYQQALGLGLQFLLWYDEGEERNRGNFPPRFSGRQFPNYSSELNVNALELEDSALYLCASSLDRGGGYTFGSGTRLTVV.

The chain carries TRBV11-1 and TRBJ2-1, with D possibly matching TRBD1 (7 bases). CDR3 length: 13 amino acids. Germline V gene data show CDR1 as SGHAT and CDR2 as FQDESV (reference sequence). Trimming took off 5 bases at V and 7 bases at J, with 12 bases between the two ends. CDR3 residues: CASSGAGGNEQFF. The DNA for the CDR3 is TGTGCCAGCAGCGGGGCAGGGGGGAATGAGCAGTTCTTC.

The chain recombines TRBV5-1 with TRBJ1-5; a weak D match, TRBD1 (5 bases). The ends were cut back, 2 bases at V and 0 bases at J, with 9 bases in the middle. The CDR3 extends over 15 amino acids. The germline V gene has CDR1 SGHRS and CDR2 YFSETQ. CDR3 bases: TGCGCCAGCAGCTTCCGGGGGGATAGCAATCAGCCCCAGCATTTT. Translation: CASSFRGDSNQPQHF.

The rearrangement uses TRBV13 and TRBJ1-6; TRBD1 might be the D (6 bases). V shed 7 bases and J shed 8 bases, with 15 bases lying between them. Germline CDR1 PRHDT, CDR2 FYEKMQ (reference sequence). CDR3 size: 14 residues. CDR3 nucleotides: TGTGCCAGCACCCGACGGGGGGCAGATTCACCCCTCCACTTT. Protein sequence: CASTRRGADSPLHF.

The genes are TRBV6-5 and TRBJ2-7, with 7 bases matching TRBD1. The CDR3 is made up of 14 amino acids. CDR1 is MNHEY, CDR2 SVGAGI, per germline. V was pared by 0 bases and J by 4 bases, with 3 bases of the junction left unmatched. The CDR3 nucleotides read TGTGCCAGCAGTTACTCGGGACAGCGGTACGAGCAGTACTTC. Translation: CASSYSGQRYEQYF.

This chain joins TRBV18 and TRBJ1-3, with 10 positions matching TRBD1. V shed 3 bases, J shed 4 bases, and the junction held 3 bases outside the gene matches. Germline V lookup: CDR1 KGHSH, CDR2 LQKENI. The CDR3 contains 15 residues. The CDR3 sequence: CASSPPGQGGNTIYF. The CDR3 nucleotides are TGTGCCAGCTCACCCCCGGGACAGGGGGGAAACACCATATATTTT.

The chain recombines TRBV28 with TRBJ1-5; D unclear. Germline-derived CDR1 and CDR2 are MDHEN and SYDVKM. This CDR3 spans 14 amino acids. V gave up 4 bases and J gave up 2 bases, with 9 bases separating them. Here the CDR3 reads CASSSGSGNQPQHF. CDR3 in DNA: TGTGCCAGCAGTTCTGGGAGCGGCAATCAGCCCCAGCATTTT. The complete variable domain, with remaining parts taken from reference TRBV28 and TRBJ1-5, reads DVKVTQSSRYLVKRTGEKVFLECVQDMDHENMFWYRQDPGLGLRLIYFSYDVKMKEKGDIPEGYSVSREKKERFSLILESASTNQTSMYLCASSSGSGNQPQHFGDGTRLSIL.

This rearrangement joins TRBV24-1 to TRBJ1-2; possibly TRBD1 for D (5 bases). The V and J ends lost 4 bases and 4 bases respectively, with 9 bases between them. The germline gives CDR1 KGHDR, CDR2 SFDVKD. This CDR3 contains 13 residues. The CDR3 DNA reads as TGTGCCACCAGTGACAGGGAGGCCTATGGCTACACCTTC. It specifies CATSDREAYGYTF.

The chain links TRBV11-2 to TRBJ1-1; D is uncertain. V dropped 4 bases and J dropped 2 bases, with 8 bases sitting between them. This CDR3 is built from 13 residues. Germline V lookup: CDR1 SGHAT, CDR2 FQNNGV. CDR3 loop: CASSWAGNTEAFF. The DNA of the CDR3 is TGTGCCAGCAGCTGGGCGGGAAACACTGAAGCTTTCTTT.

V gene TRBV11-2 combines with J gene TRBJ1-2; D not certain. This CDR3 contains 13 residues. The V end lost 2 bases, the J end lost 8 bases, and 12 bases lay between the germline ends. Germline-derived CDR1 and CDR2 are SGHAT and FQNNGV. Written as DNA, the CDR3 is TGTGCCAGCAGCTTAACCGGGAACGGCGGCTACACCTTC. Protein product: CASSLTGNGGYTF.

CDR3 residues: CASSELNSAHEQYF. The CDR3, as DNA: TGTGCCAGCAGTGAATTGAACAGTGCCCACGAGCAGTACTTC. V usage is TRBV25-1 and J usage is TRBJ2-7; D remains unclear. The germline gives CDR1 MGHDK, CDR2 SYGVNS. Trimming pared 1 base from V and 5 bases from J, leaving 12 bases between. The CDR3 contains 14 residues.

The chain recombines TRBV2 with TRBJ1-5; 8 bases align to TRBD1. Germline loops: CDR1 SNHLY, CDR2 FYNNEI. This CDR3 has 15 residues. Trimming removed 6 bases from V and 4 bases from J; junction bases left unmatched: 8. The CDR3 DNA is TGTGCCAGCAGCGCAGGACAGGGTCGGAATCAGCCCCAGCATTTT. Amino acid sequence: CASSAGQGRNQPQHF. The full variable domain, completed using reference TRBV2 and TRBJ1-5, is EPEVTQTPSHQVTQMGQEVILRCVPISNHLYFYWYRQILGQKVEFLVSFYNNEISEKSEIFDDQFSVERPDGSNFTLKIRSTKLEDSAMYFCASSAGQGRNQPQHFGDGTRLSIL.

The V gene is TRBV19, the J gene TRBJ2-1; 12 nucleotides line up with TRBD2. The CDR3 consists of 16 residues. Germline CDR1 is LNHDA and CDR2 is SQIVND (reference sequence). Trimming at V came to 3 bases and at J to 8 bases, leaving 8 bases not matched to a gene. CDR3: CASSILGLAGIDEQFF. The CDR3 DNA reads TGTGCCAGTAGTATTCTTGGACTAGCGGGAATAGATGAGCAGTTCTTC. The full variable domain, its missing parts supplied by reference TRBV19 and TRBJ2-1, is DGGITQSPKYLFRKEGQNVTLSCEQNLNHDAMYWYRQDPGQGLRLIYYSQIVNDFQKGDIAEGYSVSREKKESFPLTVTSAQKNPTAFYLCASSILGLAGIDEQFFGPGTRLTVL.

The genes are TRBV5-4 and TRBJ1-1; maybe TRBD1 (5 bases). Trimming removed 9 bases at V and 5 bases at J, with 17 bases between. CDR1 and CDR2 (germline): SGHNT, YYREEE (reference sequence). The CDR3 runs 13 residues. CDR3 sequence: CATSPGGKTEAFF. In DNA, the CDR3 is TGTGCCACCTCACCGGGGGGGAAAACTGAAGCTTTCTTT. The whole variable domain, filled in from reference TRBV5-4 and TRBJ1-1, reads ETGVTQSPTHLIKTRGQQVTLRCSSQSGHNTVSWYQQALGQGPQFIFQYYREEENGRGNFPPRFSGLQFPNYSSELNVNALELDDSALYLCATSPGGKTEAFFGQGTRLTVV.

The chain links TRBV19 to TRBJ1-5; 8 bases fit TRBD1. J gave up 2 bases and V 6 bases, and 12 bases lay outside the gene matches. Germline CDR1 LNHDA, CDR2 SQIVND (reference sequence). This CDR3 comprises 17 residues. The CDR3 nucleotides are TGTGCCAGTAGCCATCGGACAGGGAAGATTGGCAATCAGCCCCAGCATTTT. Its translation is CASSHRTGKIGNQPQHF.

The V call is TRBV6-5, the J call TRBJ1-1; D possibly corresponds to TRBD1 (5 bases). The CDR3 sequence is 12 residues long. V was pared by 8 bases and J by 5 bases, with 12 bases between. The V gene's germline CDR1 is MNHEY and CDR2 SVGAGI. In nucleotides, the CDR3 is TGTGCCAGCTCCTGGGGGGAGACTGAAGCTTTCTTT. Its translation: CASSWGETEAFF.

As to this clone: Other DNA sequences of this sample code for an identical CDR3. The chain joins TRBV12-3 or TRBV12-4 to TRBJ1-2; weak D call: TRBD1 (6 bases). V lost 6 bases to trimming and J lost 4 bases, with 12 bases between them. The CDR3 sequence is 13 residues long. The CDR3 region is CASSPPGVYGYTF. The CDR3 DNA follows: TGTGCCAGCAGCCCACCAGGGGTCTATGGCTACACCTTC.

V and J are TRBV19 and TRBJ2-7; tentative D call: TRBD1 (5 bases). CDR3 length: 11 amino acids. CDR1 LNHDA and CDR2 SQIVND come from the germline V gene (reference sequence). V was cut by 7 bases and J by 5 bases, with 9 bases left in between. CDR3: CASKVGDEQYF. CDR3 DNA sequence: TGTGCCAGTAAAGTAGGGGACGAGCAGTACTTC.

The chain combines TRBV4-1 with TRBJ1-2, with TRBD1 matching 8 bases. Germline loops: CDR1 MGHRA, CDR2 YSYEKL. The ends lost 2 bases at V and 4 bases at J; junction bases unmatched: 3. The CDR3 sequence is 14 residues long. CDR3 bases: TGCGCCAGCAGCCAAAGTGGGACAGGCTATGGCTACACCTTC. The encoded protein is CASSQSGTGYGYTF.

The chain uses TRBV18 and TRBJ1-6, with TRBD1 matching 7 bases. The CDR3 has 13 amino acids. Looked up from germline, CDR1 is KGHSH and CDR2 is LQKENI. Losses at the gene ends were 4 bases for V and 9 bases for J; bases not matched to a gene: 3. The CDR3 nucleotides read TGTGCCAGCTCACAGACAGGGTTTTCACCCCTCCACTTT. Amino acid sequence: CASSQTGFSPLHF.

This sequence joins TRBV4-1 and TRBJ2-3; TRBD2 matches at 12 bases. The V gene's germline CDR1 is MGHRA and CDR2 YSYEKL. The V and J ends lost 2 bases and 6 bases, in that order; junction bases with no gene match: 9. This CDR3 has 17 residues. CDR3: CASSQPASGRGRDTQYF. The DNA for the CDR3 is TGCGCCAGCAGCCAACCCGCTAGCGGGAGGGGAAGGGATACGCAGTATTTT.

This clone was picked up one time. This chain joins TRBV2 and TRBJ1-5; TRBD1 aligns across 7 bases. The CDR3 is 15 amino acids. Looked up from germline, CDR1 is SNHLY and CDR2 is FYNNEI. The trim removed 4 bases at V and 3 bases at J, leaving 6 bases unmatched. CDR3 sequence (DNA): TGTGCCAGCAGTGGGACAGGAGTAATCAATCAGCCCCAGCATTTT. Translating gives CASSGTGVINQPQHF.

The CDR3: CASSQAQKNTEAFF. DNA for the CDR3: TGTGCCAGCAGCCAGGCTCAGAAGAACACTGAAGCTTTCTTT. The rearrangement joins TRBV3-1 (or the pseudogene TRBV3-2) to TRBJ1-1; D is undetermined. With 3 bases removed from V and 1 base from J, the gap between germline ends came to 9 bases. This CDR3 is 14 amino acids long. The germline CDR1 and CDR2 sequences are LGHDT and YNNKEL (reference sequence).

Concerning this clone itself: The sample carries other DNA sequences with the same CDR3. This rearrangement joins TRBV7-3 to TRBJ2-3, with D unresolved. CDR1 and CDR2 (germline): SGHTA, FQGTGA. The V end lost 5 bases, the J end lost 1 base, and 7 bases lay between the germline ends. The CDR3 consists of 13 residues. The CDR3 loop is CASSLSGTDTQYF. For the CDR3, the DNA is TGTGCCAGCAGCCTCTCGGGCACAGATACGCAGTATTTT.